Included here is one T cell receptor (beta chain) sequence, with context. Its target is not known. Time point described: week 35, safety follow-up. Every vaccination contained 300 ug of the mutant IDH1 20-mer peptide and was paired with topical imiquimod. The study gave patients eight vaccinations in weeks 1, 3, 5, 7, 11, 15, 19, 23. The CDR3 runs to 14 residues. The germline CDR1 and CDR2 sequences are LNHDA and SQIVND (reference sequence). The trim removed 4 bases at V and 6 bases at J, leaving 7 bases unmatched. This specimen belongs to a study of a mutant IDH1 vaccine in newly diagnosed glioma. Whole-study context: Vaccination was launched 4-6 weeks after radiotherapy alone, or with temozolomide cycles. Most patients had radiochemotherapy with temozolomide before enrollment; others had one alone. Study-level results: It was approximately 93% of patients that developed vaccine-induced immune responses.

The method was immunoSEQ multiplex PCR; TCRdb's version includes in-frame clones alone and lacks a portion of them. The sample shows about 72,000 clones, almost 85% of them seen only once. The TCR comes from a man younger than 35 with glioma. Sequencing used PBMCs, obtained from a glioma patient whose treatment included an IDH1 peptide vaccine. This chain joins TRBV19 and TRBJ1-2; 8 nucleotides align to TRBD1. The CDR3 sequence is CASSSRGQRNGYTF. CDR3 nucleotide sequence: TGTGCCAGTAGTAGCAGGGGGCAGAGAAATGGCTACACCTTC.